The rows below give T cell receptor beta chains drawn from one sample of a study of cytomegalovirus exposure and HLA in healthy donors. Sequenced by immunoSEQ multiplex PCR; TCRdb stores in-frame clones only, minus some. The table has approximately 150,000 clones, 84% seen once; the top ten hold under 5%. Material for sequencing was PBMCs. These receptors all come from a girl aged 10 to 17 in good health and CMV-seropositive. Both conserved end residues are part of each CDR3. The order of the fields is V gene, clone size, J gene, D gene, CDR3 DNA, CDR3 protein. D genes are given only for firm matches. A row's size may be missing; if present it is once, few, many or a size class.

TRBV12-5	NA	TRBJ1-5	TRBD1	TGTGCTAGTGGTACTCGGACAGGGCGTCGCAATCAGCCCCAGCATTTT	CASGTRTGRRNQPQHF
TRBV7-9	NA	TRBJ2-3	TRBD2	TGTGCCAGCAGCCCTCCCGGGACTAGCGGGGGGGCCGTAGATACGCAGTATTTT	CASSPPGTSGGAVDTQYF
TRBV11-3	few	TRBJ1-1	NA	TGTGCCAGCAGCTTACAGATGAACACTGAAGCTTTCTTT	CASSLQMNTEAFF
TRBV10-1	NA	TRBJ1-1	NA	TGCGCCAGGGCACCGGGACAAGCTACTGAAGCTTTCTTT	CARAPGQATEAFF
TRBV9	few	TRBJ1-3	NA	TGTGCCAGCAGCGAGAGGACAGATTGGACGACAAACACCATATATTTT	CASSERTDWTTNTIYF
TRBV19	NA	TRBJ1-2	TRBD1	TGTGCCAGTAGCCCCTCGCTCGGGGACAGATATGGCTACACCTTC	CASSPSLGDRYGYTF
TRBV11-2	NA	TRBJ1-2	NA	TGTGCCAGCAGCTTAGTCGTGCTCGGCCAGGGGTATGGCTACACCTTC	CASSLVVLGQGYGYTF
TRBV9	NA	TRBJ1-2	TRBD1	TGTGCCAGCAGCGGTGCTCGGGGACAGGGTTTTTGGGGATATGGCTACACCTTC	CASSGARGQGFWGYGYTF
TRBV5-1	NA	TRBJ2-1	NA	TGCGCCAGCAGCTTATCAGAGGGTGGGTACAATGAGCAGTTCTTC	CASSLSEGGYNEQFF
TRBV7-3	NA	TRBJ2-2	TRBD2	TGTGCCAGCAGCGCCACCCCGGGACTAGCAAGTACCGGGGAGCTGTTTTTT	CASSATPGLASTGELFF
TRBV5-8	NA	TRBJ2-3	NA	TGTGCCAGCAGCTTATCCCAGGGTCCGTACACAGATACGCAGTATTTT	CASSLSQGPYTDTQYF
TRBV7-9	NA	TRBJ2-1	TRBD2	TGTGCCAGCAGCATAGGCGGGGGGGCCATTGAGCAGTTCTTC	CASSIGGGAIEQFF
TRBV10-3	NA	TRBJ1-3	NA	TGTGCCATCATGGGGCAGCTCGGAAACACCATATATTTT	CAIMGQLGNTIYF
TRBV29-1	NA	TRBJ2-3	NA	TGCAGCGTCTTCGGGTTTGATAAGGGGGATACGCAGTATTTT	CSVFGFDKGDTQYF
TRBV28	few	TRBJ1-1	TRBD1	TGTGCCAGCAGCCCGGACAGGGTCACTGAAGCTTTCTTT	CASSPDRVTEAFF
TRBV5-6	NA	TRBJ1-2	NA	TGTGCCAGCAGCTTGGGTATCTCAATAGTCGCAAGCTATGGCTACACCTTC	CASSLGISIVASYGYTF
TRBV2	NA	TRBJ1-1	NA	TGTGCCAGCTACAAGAACACTGAAGCTTTCTTT	CASYKNTEAFF
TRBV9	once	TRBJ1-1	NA	TGTGCCAGCAGCGTGTCGACAGTAATGAACACTGAAGCTTTCTTT	CASSVSTVMNTEAFF
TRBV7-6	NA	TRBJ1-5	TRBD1	TGTGCCAGCAGCTCGGGACAGAATAATCAGCCCCAGCATTTT	CASSSGQNNQPQHF
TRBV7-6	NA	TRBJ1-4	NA	TGTGCCAGCAGCTTAGGGCCTGCAACTAATGAAAAACTGTTTTTT	CASSLGPATNEKLFF
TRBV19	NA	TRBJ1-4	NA	TGTGCCAGTAACGAGGGCGGTGAAAAACTGTTTTTT	CASNEGGEKLFF
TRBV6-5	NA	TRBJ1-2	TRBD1	TGTGCCAGCAGTTACTACCGGGACAGGGGCTATGGCTACACCTTC	CASSYYRDRGYGYTF
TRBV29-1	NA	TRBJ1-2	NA	TGCAGCGTTGATCTGTCAGGGGTTGGCTACACCTTC	CSVDLSGVGYTF
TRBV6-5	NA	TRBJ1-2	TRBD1	TGTGCCAGCAGTTACCAATCTACAGGGGCCTATGGCTACACCTTC	CASSYQSTGAYGYTF
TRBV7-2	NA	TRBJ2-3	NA	TGTGCCAGCAGCTTCACCGGGACACCTTCAGGAGATACGCAGTATTTT	CASSFTGTPSGDTQYF
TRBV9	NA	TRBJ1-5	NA	TGTGCCAGCAGCTTAGGAGATCGCAATCAGCCCCAGCATTTT	CASSLGDRNQPQHF
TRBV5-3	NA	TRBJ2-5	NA	TGTGCCAGAAGCCCCAGGGAGACCCAGTACTTC	CARSPRETQYF
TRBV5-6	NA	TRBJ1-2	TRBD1	TGTGCCAGCAGCCTGTGGGGCGGACAGGGGAACTATGGCTACACCTTC	CASSLWGGQGNYGYTF
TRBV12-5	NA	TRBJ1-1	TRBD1	TGTGCTAGTGGTTTGCTCCCAACAGGGGGCGCAAACACTGAAGCTTTCTTT	CASGLLPTGGANTEAFF
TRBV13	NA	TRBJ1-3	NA	TGTGCCAGCAGCTGGACAGTAGCTTTAAGCACCATATATTTT	CASSWTVALSTIYF
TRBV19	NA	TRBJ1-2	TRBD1	TGTGCCAGTAGTATATCGGGACAGGTTGTCTATGGCTACACCTTC	CASSISGQVVYGYTF
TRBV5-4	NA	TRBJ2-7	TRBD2	TGTGCCAGCAGCTTATATAGCGGGGGGCGCGAGCAGTACTTC	CASSLYSGGREQYF
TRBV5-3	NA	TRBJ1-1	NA	TGTGCCAGAAGCTTGGTAGGTTTCGACAGAAGTTACACTGAAGCTTTCTTT	CARSLVGFDRSYTEAFF
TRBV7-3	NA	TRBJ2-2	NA	TGTGCCAGTAGGCGGGGACCGAACACCGGGGAGCTGTTTTTT	CASRRGPNTGELFF
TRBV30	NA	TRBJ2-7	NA	TGTGCCTGGAGCAGCTCCTACGAGCAGTACTTC	CAWSSSYEQYF